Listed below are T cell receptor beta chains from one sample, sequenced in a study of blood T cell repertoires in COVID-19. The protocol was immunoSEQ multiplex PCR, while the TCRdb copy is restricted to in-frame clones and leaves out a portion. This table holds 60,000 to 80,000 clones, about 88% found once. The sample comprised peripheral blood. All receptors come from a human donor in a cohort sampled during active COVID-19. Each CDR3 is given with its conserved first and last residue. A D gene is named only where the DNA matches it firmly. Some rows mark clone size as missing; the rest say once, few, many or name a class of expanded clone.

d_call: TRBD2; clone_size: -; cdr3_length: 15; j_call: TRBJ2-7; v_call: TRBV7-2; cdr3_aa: CASSLEASGRPRRYF; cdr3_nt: TGTGCCAGCAGCTTAGAGGCTAGCGGGAGGCCCAGGAGGTACTTC
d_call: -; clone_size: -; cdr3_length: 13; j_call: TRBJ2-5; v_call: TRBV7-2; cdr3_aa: CASSPPGQETQYF; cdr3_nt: TGTGCCAGCAGCCCCCCGGGGCAAGAGACCCAGTACTTC
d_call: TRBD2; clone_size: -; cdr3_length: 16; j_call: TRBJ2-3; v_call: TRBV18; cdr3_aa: CASSKTSGTAGDTQYF; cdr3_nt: TGTGCCAGCTCGAAGACTAGCGGGACAGCTGGGGATACGCAGTATTTT
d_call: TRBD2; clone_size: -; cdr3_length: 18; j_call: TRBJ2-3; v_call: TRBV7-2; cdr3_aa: CASSLRGLAGGPADTQYF; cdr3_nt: TGTGCCAGCAGCTTAAGGGGACTAGCGGGGGGGCCGGCAGATACGCAGTATTTT
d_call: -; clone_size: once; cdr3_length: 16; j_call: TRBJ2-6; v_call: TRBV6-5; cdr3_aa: CASSLQGTAGANVLTF; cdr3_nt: TGTGCCAGCAGTTTACAGGGTACGGCTGGGGCCAACGTCCTGACTTTC
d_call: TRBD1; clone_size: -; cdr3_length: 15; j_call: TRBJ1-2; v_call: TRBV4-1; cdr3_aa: CASSQPGQGVFGYTF; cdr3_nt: TGCGCCAGCAGCCAACCGGGACAGGGGGTTTTTGGCTACACCTTC
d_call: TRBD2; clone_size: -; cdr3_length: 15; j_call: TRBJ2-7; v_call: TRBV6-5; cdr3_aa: CASTRIGGRPNEQYF; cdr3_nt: TGTGCCAGCACCCGAATAGGCGGGAGACCGAACGAGCAGTACTTC
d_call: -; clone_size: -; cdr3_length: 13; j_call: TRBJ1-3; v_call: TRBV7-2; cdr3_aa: CASSSGGGNTIYF; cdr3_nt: TGTGCCAGCAGTTCGGGGGGCGGAAACACCATATATTTT
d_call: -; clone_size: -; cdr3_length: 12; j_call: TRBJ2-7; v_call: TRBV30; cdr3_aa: CAWKEGRDEQYF; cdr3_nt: TGTGCCTGGAAGGAGGGTCGAGACGAGCAGTACTTC
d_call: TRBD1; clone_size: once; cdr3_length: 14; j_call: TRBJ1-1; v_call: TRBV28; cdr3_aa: CASSLLQGGTEAFF; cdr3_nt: TGTGCCAGCAGCCTCTTACAGGGGGGCACTGAAGCTTTCTTT
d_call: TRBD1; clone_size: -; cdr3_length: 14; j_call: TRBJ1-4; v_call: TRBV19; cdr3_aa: CASTLTGYNEKLFF; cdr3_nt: TGTGCCAGTACCTTGACAGGGTATAATGAAAAACTGTTTTTT
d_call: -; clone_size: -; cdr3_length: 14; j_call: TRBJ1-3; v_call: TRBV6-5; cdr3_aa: CASSYSESGNTIYF; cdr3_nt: TGTGCCAGCAGTTACTCAGAGTCTGGAAACACCATATATTTT
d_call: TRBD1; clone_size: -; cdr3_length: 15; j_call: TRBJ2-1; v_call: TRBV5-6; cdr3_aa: CASSLKDRGLGEQFF; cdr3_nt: TGTGCCAGCAGCTTGAAGGACAGGGGGCTTGGTGAGCAGTTCTTC
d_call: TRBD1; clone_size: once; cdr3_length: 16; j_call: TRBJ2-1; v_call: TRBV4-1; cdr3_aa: CASSQPQGATYNEQFF; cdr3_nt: TGCGCCAGCAGCCAACCCCAGGGGGCAACCTACAATGAGCAGTTCTTC
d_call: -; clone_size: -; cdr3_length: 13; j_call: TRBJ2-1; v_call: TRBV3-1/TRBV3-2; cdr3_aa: CASTDPGLNEQFF; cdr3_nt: TGTGCCAGCACTGACCCAGGGTTGAATGAGCAGTTCTTC
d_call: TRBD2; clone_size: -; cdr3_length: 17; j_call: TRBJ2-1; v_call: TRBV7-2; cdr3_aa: CASSLDVQGGRYNEQFF; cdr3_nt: TGTGCCAGCAGCTTAGATGTACAGGGCGGGAGGTACAATGAGCAGTTCTTC
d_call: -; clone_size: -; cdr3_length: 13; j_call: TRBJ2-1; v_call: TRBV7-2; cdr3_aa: CASSPPSYNEQFF; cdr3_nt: TGTGCCAGCAGCCCTCCTTCCTACAATGAGCAGTTCTTC
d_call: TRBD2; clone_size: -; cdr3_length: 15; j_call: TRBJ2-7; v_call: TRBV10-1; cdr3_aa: CASIFLAGARYEQYF; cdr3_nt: TGCGCCAGCATCTTCCTAGCGGGAGCTCGTTACGAGCAGTACTTC
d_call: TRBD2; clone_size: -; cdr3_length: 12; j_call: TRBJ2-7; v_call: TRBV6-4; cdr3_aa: CAPGGSSYEQYF; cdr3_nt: TGTGCCCCCGGGGGGAGTTCCTACGAGCAGTACTTC
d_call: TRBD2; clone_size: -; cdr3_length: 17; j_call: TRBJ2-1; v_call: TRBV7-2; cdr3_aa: CASSYNGGGAGNNEQFF; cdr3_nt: TGTGCCAGCAGCTATAATGGCGGGGGGGCCGGGAACAATGAGCAGTTCTTC
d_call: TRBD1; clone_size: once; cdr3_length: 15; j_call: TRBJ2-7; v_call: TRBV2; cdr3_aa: CASRGRDRGLGEQYF; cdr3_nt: TGTGCCAGCAGGGGAAGGGACAGGGGGCTTGGCGAGCAGTACTTC
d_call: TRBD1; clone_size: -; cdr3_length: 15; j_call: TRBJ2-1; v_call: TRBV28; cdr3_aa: CASSSSGTALHEQFF; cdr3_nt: TGTGCCAGCAGTTCTTCCGGGACAGCCTTGCATGAGCAGTTCTTC
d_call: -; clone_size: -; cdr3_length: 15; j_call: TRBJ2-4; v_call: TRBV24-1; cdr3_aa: CATSEGGATKNIQYF; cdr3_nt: TGTGCCACCAGTGAAGGGGGGGCGACCAAAAACATTCAGTACTTC
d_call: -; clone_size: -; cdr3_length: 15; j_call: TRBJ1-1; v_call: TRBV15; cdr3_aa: CATSQPGEVYTEAFF; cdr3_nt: TGTGCCACCAGCCAACCGGGGGAGGTTTACACTGAAGCTTTCTTT
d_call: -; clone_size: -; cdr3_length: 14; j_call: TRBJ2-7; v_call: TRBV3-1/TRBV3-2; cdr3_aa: CASSRGTSSYEQYF; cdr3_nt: TGTGCCAGCAGCCGTGGGACAAGCTCCTACGAGCAGTACTTC
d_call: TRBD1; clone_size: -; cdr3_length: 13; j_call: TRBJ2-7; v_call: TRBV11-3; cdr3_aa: CASSRQGAGEQYF; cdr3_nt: TGTGCCAGCAGCCGACAGGGGGCTGGCGAGCAGTACTTC
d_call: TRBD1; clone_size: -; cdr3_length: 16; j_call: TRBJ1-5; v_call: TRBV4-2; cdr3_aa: CASSQTGTGNNQPQHF; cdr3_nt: TGTGCCAGCAGCCAAACCGGGACAGGGAATAATCAGCCCCAGCATTTT
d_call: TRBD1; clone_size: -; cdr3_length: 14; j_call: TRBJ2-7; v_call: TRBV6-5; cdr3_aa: CASRLRQGAGEQYF; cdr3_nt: TGTGCCAGCAGACTCCGACAGGGGGCGGGTGAGCAGTACTTC
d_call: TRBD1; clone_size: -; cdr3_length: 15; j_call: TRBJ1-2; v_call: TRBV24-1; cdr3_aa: CATSDSGTGSYGYTF; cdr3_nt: TGTGCCACCAGTGATTCCGGGACAGGGTCCTATGGCTACACCTTC
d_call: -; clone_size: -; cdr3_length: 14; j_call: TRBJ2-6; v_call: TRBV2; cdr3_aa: CASFRGSGANVLTF; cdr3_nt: TGTGCCAGCTTTCGAGGTTCTGGGGCCAACGTCCTGACTTTC
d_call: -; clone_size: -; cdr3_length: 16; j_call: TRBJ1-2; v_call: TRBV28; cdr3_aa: CASIRGGENYPIGYTF; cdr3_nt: TGTGCCAGCATCCGGGGGGGTGAGAACTACCCGATTGGCTACACCTTC
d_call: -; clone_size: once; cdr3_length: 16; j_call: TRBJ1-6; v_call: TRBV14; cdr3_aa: CASSQGVNLNNSPLHF; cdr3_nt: TGTGCCAGCAGCCAAGGCGTTAACCTGAATAATTCACCCCTCCACTTT
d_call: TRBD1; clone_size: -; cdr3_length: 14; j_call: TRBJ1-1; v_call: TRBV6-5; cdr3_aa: CASRLGQINTEAFF; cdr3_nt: TGTGCCAGCAGGCTGGGACAGATAAACACTGAAGCTTTCTTT
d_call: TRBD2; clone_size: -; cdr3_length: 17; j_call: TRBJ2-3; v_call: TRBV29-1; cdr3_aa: CSVAGISGGGLADTQYF; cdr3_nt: TGCAGCGTTGCGGGTATATCGGGCGGGGGGCTCGCAGATACGCAGTATTTT
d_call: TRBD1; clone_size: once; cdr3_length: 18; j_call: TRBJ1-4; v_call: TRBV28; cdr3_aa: CASRSTHRGTGTNEKLFF; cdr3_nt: TGTGCCAGCAGATCCACCCACAGGGGGACAGGCACTAATGAAAAACTGTTTTTT
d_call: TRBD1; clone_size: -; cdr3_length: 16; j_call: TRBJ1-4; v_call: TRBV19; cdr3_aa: CASSSQGAATNEKLFF; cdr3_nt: TGTGCCAGTAGCTCGCAGGGGGCTGCAACTAATGAAAAACTGTTTTTT
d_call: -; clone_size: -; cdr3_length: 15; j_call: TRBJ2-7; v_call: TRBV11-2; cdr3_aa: CASSLVGGASDEQYF; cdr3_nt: TGTGCCAGCAGCTTAGTGGGGGGGGCCAGTGACGAGCAGTACTTC
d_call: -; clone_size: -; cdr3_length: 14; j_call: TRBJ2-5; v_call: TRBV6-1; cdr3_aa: CASSEGGLQETQYF; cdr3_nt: TGTGCCAGCAGTGAAGGGGGCTTACAAGAGACCCAGTACTTC
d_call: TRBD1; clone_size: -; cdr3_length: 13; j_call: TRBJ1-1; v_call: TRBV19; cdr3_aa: CASRDRGNTEAFF; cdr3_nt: TGTGCCAGTAGGGACAGGGGGAACACTGAAGCTTTCTTT
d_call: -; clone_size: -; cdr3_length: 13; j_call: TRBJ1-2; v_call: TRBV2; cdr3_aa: CASRGGAKNGYTF; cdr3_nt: TGTGCCAGCAGGGGGGGAGCAAAAAATGGCTACACCTTC
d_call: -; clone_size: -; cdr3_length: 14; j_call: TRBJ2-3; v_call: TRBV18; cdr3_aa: CASSQDYLTDTQYF; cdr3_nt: TGTGCCAGCTCACAAGACTACCTCACAGATACGCAGTATTTT
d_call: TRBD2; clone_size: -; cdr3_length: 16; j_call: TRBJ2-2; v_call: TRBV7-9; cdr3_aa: CASSLVWTSGTGELFF; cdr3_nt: TGTGCCAGCAGCTTAGTCTGGACTAGCGGGACCGGGGAGCTGTTTTTT
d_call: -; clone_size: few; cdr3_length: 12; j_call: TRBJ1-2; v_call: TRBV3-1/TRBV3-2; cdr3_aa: CASSAPARSYTF; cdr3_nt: TGTGCCAGCAGCGCCCCTGCTAGGAGTTACACCTTC
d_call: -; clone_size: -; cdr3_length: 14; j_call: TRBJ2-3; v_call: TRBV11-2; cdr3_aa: CASSLDRFADTQYF; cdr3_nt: TGTGCCAGCAGCCTGGACAGATTTGCAGATACGCAGTATTTT
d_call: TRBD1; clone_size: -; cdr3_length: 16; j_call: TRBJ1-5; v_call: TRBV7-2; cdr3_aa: CASSRTGGASNQPQHF; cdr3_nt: TGTGCCAGCAGTCGGACAGGGGGCGCGAGCAATCAGCCCCAGCATTTT
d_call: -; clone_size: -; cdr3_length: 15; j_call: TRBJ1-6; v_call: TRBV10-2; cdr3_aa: CASTPGTPNNSPLHF; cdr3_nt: TGCGCCAGCACTCCCGGGACACCTAATAATTCACCCCTCCACTTT
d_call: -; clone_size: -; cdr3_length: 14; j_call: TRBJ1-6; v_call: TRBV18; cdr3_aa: CASSPGTGPSPLHF; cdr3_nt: TGTGCCAGCTCACCTGGCACAGGGCCTTCACCCCTCCACTTT
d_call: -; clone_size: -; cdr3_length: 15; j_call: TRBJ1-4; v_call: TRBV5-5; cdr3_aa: CASSLALMSDEKLFF; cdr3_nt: TGTGCCAGCAGCTTGGCACTCATGAGTGATGAAAAACTGTTTTTT
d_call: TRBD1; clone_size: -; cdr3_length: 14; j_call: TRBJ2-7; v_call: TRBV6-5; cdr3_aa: CASSQTGGSYEQYF; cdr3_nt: TGTGCCAGCAGCCAGACAGGGGGGTCCTACGAGCAGTACTTC
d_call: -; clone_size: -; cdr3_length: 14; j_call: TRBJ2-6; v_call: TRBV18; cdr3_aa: CASSIASGANVLTF; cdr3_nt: TGTGCCAGCTCCATCGCGTCTGGGGCCAACGTCCTGACTTTC
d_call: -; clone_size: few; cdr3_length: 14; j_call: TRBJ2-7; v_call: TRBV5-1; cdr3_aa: CASSLGPGTYEQYF; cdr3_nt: TGCGCCAGCAGCTTGGGGCCGGGAACCTACGAGCAGTACTTC
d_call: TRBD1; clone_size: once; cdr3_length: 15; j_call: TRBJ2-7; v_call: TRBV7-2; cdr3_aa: CASSLAIGGWYEQYF; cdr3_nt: TGTGCCAGCAGCTTAGCGATAGGGGGCTGGTACGAGCAGTACTTC
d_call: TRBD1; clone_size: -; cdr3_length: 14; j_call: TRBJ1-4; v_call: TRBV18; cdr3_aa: CASSPDRAGEKLFF; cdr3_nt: TGTGCCAGCTCACCGGACAGGGCTGGCGAAAAACTGTTTTTT
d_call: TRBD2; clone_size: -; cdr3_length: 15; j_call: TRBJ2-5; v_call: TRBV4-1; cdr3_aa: CASSQGTRGGETQYF; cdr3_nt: TGCGCCAGCAGCCAAGGGACTAGAGGCGGGGAGACCCAGTACTTC
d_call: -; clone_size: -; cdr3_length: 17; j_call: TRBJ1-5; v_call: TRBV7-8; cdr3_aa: CASSQAARSYSNQPQHF; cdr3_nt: TGTGCCAGCAGCCAGGCGGCCAGATCATATAGCAATCAGCCCCAGCATTTT